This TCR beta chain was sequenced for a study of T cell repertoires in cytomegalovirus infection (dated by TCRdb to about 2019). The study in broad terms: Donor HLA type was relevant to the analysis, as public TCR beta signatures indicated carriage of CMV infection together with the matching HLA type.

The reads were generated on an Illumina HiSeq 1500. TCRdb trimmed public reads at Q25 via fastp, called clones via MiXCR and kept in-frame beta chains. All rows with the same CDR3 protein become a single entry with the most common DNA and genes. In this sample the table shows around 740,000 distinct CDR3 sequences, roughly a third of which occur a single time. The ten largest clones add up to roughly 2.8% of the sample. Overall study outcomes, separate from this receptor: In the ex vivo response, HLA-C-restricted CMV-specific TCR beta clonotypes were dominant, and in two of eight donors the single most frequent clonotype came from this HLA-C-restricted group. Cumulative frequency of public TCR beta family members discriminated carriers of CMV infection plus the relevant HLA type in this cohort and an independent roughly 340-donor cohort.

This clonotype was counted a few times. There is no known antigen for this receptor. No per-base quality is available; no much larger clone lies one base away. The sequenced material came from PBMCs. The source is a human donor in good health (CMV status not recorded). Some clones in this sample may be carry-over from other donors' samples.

The CDR3 here reads CASIPGQTNYGYTF. Read as DNA, the sequence is TGTGCCAGCATCCCGGGACAAACCAACTATGGCTACACCTTC. The chain joins TRBV28 to TRBJ1-2; TRBD1 is a possible D gene, resting on 6 matching bases. The CDR3 runs 14 amino acids, cysteine and phenylalanine included. Kept here is only the CDR3 DNA, which spans 42 bases and is read in frame from base 1. V drops 7 bases and J drops 2 bases, leaving 14 bases in between. For CDR1 and CDR2, the germline V gene lists MDHEN and SYDVKM.